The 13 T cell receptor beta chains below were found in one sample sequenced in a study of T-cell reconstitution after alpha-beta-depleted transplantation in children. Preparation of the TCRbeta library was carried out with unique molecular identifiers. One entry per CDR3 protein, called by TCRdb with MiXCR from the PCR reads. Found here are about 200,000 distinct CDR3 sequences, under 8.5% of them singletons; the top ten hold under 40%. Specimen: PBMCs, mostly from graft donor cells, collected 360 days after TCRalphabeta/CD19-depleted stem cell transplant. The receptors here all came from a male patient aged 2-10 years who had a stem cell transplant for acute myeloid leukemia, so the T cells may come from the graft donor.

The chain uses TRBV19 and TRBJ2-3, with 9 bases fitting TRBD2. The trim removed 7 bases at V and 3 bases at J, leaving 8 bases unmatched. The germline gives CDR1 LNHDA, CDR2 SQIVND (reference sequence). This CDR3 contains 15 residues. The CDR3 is CASTDSGSETDTQYF. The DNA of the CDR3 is TGTGCCAGTACTGATAGCGGGAGTGAGACAGATACGCAGTATTTT.

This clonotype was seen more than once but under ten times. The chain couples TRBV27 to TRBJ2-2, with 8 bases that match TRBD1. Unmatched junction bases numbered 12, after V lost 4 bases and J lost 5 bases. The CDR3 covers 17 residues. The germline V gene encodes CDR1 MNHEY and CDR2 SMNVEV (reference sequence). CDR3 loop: CASSWYSTGVITGELFF. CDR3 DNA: TGTGCCAGCAGTTGGTACTCGACAGGGGTAATAACCGGGGAGCTGTTTTTT.

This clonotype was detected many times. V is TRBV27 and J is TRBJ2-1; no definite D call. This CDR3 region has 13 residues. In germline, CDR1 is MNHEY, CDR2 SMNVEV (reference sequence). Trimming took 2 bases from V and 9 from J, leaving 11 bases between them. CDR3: CASSLGERVEQFF. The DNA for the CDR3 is TGTGCCAGCAGTTTAGGAGAAAGGGTTGAGCAGTTCTTC.

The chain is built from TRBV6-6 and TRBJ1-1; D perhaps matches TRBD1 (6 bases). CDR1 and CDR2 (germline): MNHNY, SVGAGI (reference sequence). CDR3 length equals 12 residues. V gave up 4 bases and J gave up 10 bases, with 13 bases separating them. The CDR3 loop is CASSLNREGAFF. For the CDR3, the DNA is TGTGCCAGCAGTTTAAACAGGGAGGGAGCTTTCTTT.

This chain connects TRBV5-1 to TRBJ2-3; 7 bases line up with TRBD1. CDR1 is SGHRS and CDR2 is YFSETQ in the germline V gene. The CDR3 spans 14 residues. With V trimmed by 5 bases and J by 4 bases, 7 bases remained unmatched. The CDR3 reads CASSTKQGSDTQYF. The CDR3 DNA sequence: TGCGCCAGCAGTACAAAACAGGGGTCAGATACGCAGTATTTT.

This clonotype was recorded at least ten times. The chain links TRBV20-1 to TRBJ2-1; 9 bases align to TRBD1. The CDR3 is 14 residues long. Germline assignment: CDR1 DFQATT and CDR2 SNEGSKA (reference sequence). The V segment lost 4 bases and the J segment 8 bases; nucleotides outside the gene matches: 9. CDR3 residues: CSANVGTGTDEQFF. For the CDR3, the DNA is TGCAGTGCTAACGTCGGGACAGGGACGGATGAGCAGTTCTTC.

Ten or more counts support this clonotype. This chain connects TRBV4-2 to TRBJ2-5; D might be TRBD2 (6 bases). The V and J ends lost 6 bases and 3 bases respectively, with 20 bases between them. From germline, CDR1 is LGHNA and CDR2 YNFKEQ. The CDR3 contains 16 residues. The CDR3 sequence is CASSQLGGEVKETQYF. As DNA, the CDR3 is TGTGCCAGCAGTCAACTGGGGGGTGAGGTCAAAGAGACCCAGTACTTC.

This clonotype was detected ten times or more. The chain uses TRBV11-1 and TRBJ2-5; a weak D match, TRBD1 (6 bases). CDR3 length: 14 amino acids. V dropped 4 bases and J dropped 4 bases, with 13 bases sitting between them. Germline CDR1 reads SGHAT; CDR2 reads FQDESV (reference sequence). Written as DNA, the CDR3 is TGTGCCAGCAGCTGGGACAAAGAGGGAGAGACCCAGTACTTC. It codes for CASSWDKEGETQYF.

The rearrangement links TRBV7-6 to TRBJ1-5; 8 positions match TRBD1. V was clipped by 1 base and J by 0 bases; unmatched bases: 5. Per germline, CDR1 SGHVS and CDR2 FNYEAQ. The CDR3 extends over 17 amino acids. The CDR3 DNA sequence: TGTGCCAGCAGCTTAGGACAGGGGCCCTATAGCAATCAGCCCCAGCATTTT. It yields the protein CASSLGQGPYSNQPQHF. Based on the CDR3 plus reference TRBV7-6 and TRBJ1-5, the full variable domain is GAGVSQSPRYKVTKRGQDVALRCDPISGHVSLYWYRQALGQGPEFLTYFNYEAQQDKSGLPNDRFSAERPEGSISTLTIQRTEQRDSAMYRCASSLGQGPYSNQPQHFGDGTRLSIL.

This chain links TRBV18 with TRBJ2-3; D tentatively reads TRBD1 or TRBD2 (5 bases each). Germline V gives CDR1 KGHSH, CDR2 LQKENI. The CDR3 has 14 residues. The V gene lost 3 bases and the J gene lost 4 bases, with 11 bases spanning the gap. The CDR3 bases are TGTGCCAGCTCACCGGGAAGGGACGCAGATACGCAGTATTTT. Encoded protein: CASSPGRDADTQYF.

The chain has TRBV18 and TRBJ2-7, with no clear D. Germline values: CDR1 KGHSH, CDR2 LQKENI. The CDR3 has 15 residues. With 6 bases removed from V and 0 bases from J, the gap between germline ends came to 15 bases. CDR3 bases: TGTGCCAGCTCCCCCTGGGCGGTGAGCTCCTACGAGCAGTACTTC. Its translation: CASSPWAVSSYEQYF. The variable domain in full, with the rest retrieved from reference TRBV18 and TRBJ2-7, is NAGVMQNPRHLVRRRGQEARLRCSPMKGHSHVYWYRQLPEEGLKFMVYLQKENIIDESGMPKERFSAEFPKEGPSILRIQQVVRGDSAAYFCASSPWAVSSYEQYFGPGTRLTVT.

CDR3 residues: CASSLLGFGGMETQYF. The CDR3 nucleotides read TGTGCCAGCAGCCTCCTAGGGTTTGGGGGAATGGAGACCCAGTACTTC. The genes are TRBV4-2 and TRBJ2-5; D could derive from TRBD1 or TRBD2 (5 bases each). The CDR3 runs 16 residues. Trimming shortened V by 4 bases and J by 5 bases, and 20 bases separated the two germline ends. Germline values: CDR1 LGHNA, CDR2 YNFKEQ.

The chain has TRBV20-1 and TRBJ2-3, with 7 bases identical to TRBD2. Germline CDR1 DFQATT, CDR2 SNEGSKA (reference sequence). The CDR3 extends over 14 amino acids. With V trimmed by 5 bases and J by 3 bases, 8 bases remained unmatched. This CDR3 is CSAPYTGGTDTQYF. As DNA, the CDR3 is TGCAGTGCTCCCTACACCGGGGGGACAGATACGCAGTATTTT.